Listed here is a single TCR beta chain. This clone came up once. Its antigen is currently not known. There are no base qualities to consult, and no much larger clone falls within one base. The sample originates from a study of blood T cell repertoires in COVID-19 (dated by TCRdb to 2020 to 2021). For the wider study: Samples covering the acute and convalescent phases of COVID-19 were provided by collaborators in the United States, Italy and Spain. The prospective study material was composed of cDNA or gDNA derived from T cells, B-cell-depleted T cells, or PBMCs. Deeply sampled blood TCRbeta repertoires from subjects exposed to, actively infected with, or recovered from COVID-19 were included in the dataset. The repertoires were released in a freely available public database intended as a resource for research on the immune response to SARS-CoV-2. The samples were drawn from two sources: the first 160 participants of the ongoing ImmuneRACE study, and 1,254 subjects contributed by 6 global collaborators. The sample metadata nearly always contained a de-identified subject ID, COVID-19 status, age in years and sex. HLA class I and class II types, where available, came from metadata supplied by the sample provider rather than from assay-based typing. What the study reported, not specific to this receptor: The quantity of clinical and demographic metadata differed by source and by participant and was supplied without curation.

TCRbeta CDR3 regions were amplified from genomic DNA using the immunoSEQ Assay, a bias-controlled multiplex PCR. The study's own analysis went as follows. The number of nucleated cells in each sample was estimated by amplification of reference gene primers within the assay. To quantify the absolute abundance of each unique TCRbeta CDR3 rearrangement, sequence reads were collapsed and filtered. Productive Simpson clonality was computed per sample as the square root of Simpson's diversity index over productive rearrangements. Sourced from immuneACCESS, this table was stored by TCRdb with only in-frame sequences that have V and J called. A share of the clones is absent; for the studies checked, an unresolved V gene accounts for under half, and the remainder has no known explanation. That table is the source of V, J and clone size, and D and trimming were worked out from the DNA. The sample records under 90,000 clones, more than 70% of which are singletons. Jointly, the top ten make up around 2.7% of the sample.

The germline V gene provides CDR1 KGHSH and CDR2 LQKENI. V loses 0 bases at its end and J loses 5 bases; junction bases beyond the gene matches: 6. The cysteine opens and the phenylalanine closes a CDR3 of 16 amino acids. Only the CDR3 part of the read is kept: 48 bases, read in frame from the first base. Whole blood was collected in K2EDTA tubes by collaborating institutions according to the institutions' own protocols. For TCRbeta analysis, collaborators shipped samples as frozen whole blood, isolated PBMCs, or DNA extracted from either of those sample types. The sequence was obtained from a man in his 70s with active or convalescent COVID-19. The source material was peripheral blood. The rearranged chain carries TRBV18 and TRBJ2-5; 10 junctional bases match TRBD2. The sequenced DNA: TGTGCCAGCTCACCACCGCCAGCGGGGGGGGTGGAGACCCAGTACTTC. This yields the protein CASSPPPAGGVETQYF.